This T cell receptor beta chain comes out of a study of CD8 T cells in ankylosing spondylitis. Only a few counts were recorded for this clonotype. Its specificity is not known. The length of the CDR3 is 18 residues. Trimming at V came to 0 bases and at J to 0 bases, leaving 5 bases not matched to a gene. Germline V gives CDR1 LGHDT, CDR2 YNNKEL (reference sequence). Findings of the study overall: A motif in TCR beta, a set of eight or nine highly homologous variants, appeared characteristic of ankylosing spondylitis blood. Some motif variants were previously reported in reactive arthritis synovial fluid and blood.

For TCR beta, libraries came from quantitative 5'-RACE with molecular barcodes. TCRdb ran MiXCR on the 5' RACE reads and lists one entry per CDR3 protein. The sample has about 23,000 distinct CDR3 sequences; roughly a sixth are singletons. Sequenced input: blood. The sequence was collected from a male donor with ankylosing spondylitis or in good health (not recorded which). The chain carries TRBV3-1 and TRBJ2-1, with 10 bases matching TRBD2. CDR3 bases: TGTGCCAGCAGCCAAGATTGGGCTAGCGGGAGCTCCTACAATGAGCAGTTCTTC. This encodes CASSQDWASGSSYNEQFF.